The clone carrying this T cell receptor beta chain was seen many times. Its cognate antigen is unknown. The CDR3 extends over 15 amino acids. CDR1 and CDR2 from the germline V gene are LGHDT and YNNKEL (reference sequence). Trimming pared 4 bases from V and 0 bases from J, leaving 12 bases between. Exclusion of a patient resulted from uncontrolled infection, other autoimmune disease, pregnancy or lactation. Thyroid ultrasound and orbital computed tomography, with clinical symptoms and serum thyroxine and TRAb, informed diagnoses. Fresh peripheral blood, about 9.6 ml, yielded the PBMCs. The data were obtained in a study of T cells in Graves' hyperthyroidism and ophthalmopathy. Whole-study results and caveats: Blood also showed most of the thyroid clonotypes that were expanded above 0.001.

The CDR3 regions of TCR beta were amplified from RNA transcripts. RT-PCR in the first round (using the HTBI primer set) targeted the TCR CDR3. TCRdb analysed the multiplex PCR reads with MiXCR anew, one entry per CDR3 protein. This table holds approximately 530,000 distinct CDR3 sequences, approximately 15% found once. This TCR derives from a woman aged 18-29 years with Graves' hyperthyroidism. Sequencing used blood. The chain recombines TRBV3-1 with TRBJ1-2; the D gene is possibly TRBD1 (6 bases). CDR3 protein: CASSRGQFANYGYTF. The CDR3 nucleotides read TGTGCCAGCAGCCGGGGACAATTTGCTAACTATGGCTACACCTTC.